This TCR beta chain was found in a study of spatial heterogeneity in lung cancer (dated by TCRdb to 2018 to 2020). A note on the overall study: Donors were some 70 patients with early-stage, untreated non-small cell lung cancer from the lung TRACERx cohort. At surgery, roughly 220 tumor regions, roughly 63 matched nontumor lung samples and 56 PBMC samples were TCR-sequenced for both alpha and beta chains. Follow-up PBMC samples were sequenced whenever available, with the median time to follow-up being 2 to 3 years after resection. In the raw uncorrected reads, each unique combination of TCR and UMI appeared more than ten times on average. Beta-chain transcripts were consistently detected in greater numbers than alpha-chain transcripts, which likely reflected higher beta-chain transcript abundance. Nonsynonymous mutation counts, determined by whole-exome sequencing of tumor tissue, were related to features of the TCR repertoire. In non-small cell lung cancer, the study quantitatively compared TCR alpha and beta repertoires across several tumor regions, matched nontumor lung, and blood.

The full study reports these points: Additional single-cell paired TCR alpha and beta sequencing was considered necessary to confirm, at a functional level, the hypothesis that regional TCRs recognize regional mutations. Only roughly 14 patients were included in comparisons of baseline and follow-up blood repertoires. Ubiquitous expanded tumor TCRs were found in blood more often at tumor resection than at routine follow-up.

The library was built by means of 5' RACE. These reads were obtained on a NextSeq 500. The TCR library protocol attached a unique molecular identifier to each TCR cDNA molecule to allow correction of PCR and sequencing errors. On the study's bioinformatics: TCR identification, UMI-based error correction and CDR3 extraction were performed with Decombinator tools. TCRs above a frequency of 2 per 1,000, corresponding to the top 1% of the tumor frequency distribution, were defined as expanded. Each repertoire was subsampled 100 times to 5,000 TCRs, after which Renyi diversity was computed with the R vegan package. CDR3 similarity networks were built from amino acid triplet string-kernel similarity, with CDR3s being connected when pairwise similarity was above 0.82. The public reads were reprocessed in TCRdb via fastp at Q25 and MiXCR, keeping in-frame beta chains. A single entry per CDR3 protein holds the most common genes and DNA from its merged rows. Here the V and J calls rest on TCRdb's processing, not on the authors' analysis. Recorded for this sample are about 47,000 distinct CDR3 sequences; about 12% of them occurred a single time. 32% of the sample rests with the top ten.

This clonotype was seen a few times. Its cognate antigen has yet to be identified. No much larger clonotype is one base removed from it; base qualities were not supplied. Spanning cysteine to phenylalanine, the CDR3 consists of 13 amino acids. Left in the record is the CDR3 DNA by itself, 39 bases read in frame from the first base. Trimming costs V 4 bases and J 6 bases, and their ends lie 12 bases apart. CDR1 and CDR2 are read off the germline V gene (reference sequence) as LGHDT and YNNKEL. Interpreted using the paper, the time point label stands for: blood at routine non-recurrence follow-up after resection. Whole RNA extracted from tumor and nontumor lung tissue, or from cryopreserved PBMC samples, was used for TCR sequencing without cell sorting. Patients were selected for TCR sequencing only if sufficient RNA was available from at least two tumor regions.

The receptor's source is a male donor with early-stage non-small cell lung cancer. The V gene is TRBV3-1 and the J gene is TRBJ1-2; no confident D gene assignment can be made. The specimen was PBMCs, collected at follow-up. Here is the DNA: TGTGCCAGCAGCCCCCCCTCGTTCGATGGCTACACCTTC. It translates as CASSPPSFDGYTF.